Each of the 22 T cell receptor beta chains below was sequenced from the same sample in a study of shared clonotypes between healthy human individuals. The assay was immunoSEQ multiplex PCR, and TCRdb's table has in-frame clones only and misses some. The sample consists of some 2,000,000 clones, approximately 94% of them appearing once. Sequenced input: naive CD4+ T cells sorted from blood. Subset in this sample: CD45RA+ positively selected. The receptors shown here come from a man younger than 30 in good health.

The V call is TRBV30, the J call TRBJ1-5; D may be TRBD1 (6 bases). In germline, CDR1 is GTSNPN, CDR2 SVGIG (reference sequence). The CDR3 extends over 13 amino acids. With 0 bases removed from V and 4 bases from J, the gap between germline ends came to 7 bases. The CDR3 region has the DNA TGTGCCTGGAGTGTTACAGGGAATCAGCCCCAGCATTTT. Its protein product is CAWSVTGNQPQHF.

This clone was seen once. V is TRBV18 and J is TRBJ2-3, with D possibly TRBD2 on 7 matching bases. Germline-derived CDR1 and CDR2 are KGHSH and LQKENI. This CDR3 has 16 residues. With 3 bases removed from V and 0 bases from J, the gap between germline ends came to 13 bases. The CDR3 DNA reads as TGTGCCAGCTCACCGCCGGGGGGCCAGAGCACAGATACGCAGTATTTT. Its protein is CASSPPGGQSTDTQYF.

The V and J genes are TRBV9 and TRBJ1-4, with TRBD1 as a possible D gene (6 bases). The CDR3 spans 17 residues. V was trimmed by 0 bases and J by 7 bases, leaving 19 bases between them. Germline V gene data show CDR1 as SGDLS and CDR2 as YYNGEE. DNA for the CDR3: TGTGCCAGCAGCGTAGCCCCCATAGCAGGGGATGGTGAAAAACTGTTTTTT. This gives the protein CASSVAPIAGDGEKLFF.

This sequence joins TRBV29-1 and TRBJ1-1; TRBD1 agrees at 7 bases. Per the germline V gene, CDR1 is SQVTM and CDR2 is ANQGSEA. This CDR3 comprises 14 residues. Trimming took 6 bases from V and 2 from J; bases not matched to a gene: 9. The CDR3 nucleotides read TGCAGCGTACGACAGGGATCGAAAAACACTGAAGCTTTCTTT. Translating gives CSVRQGSKNTEAFF.

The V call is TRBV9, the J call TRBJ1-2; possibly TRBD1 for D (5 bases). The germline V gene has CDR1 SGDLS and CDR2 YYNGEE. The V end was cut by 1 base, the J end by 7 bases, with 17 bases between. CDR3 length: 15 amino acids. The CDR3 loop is CASSVFPGPQSGYTF. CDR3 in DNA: TGTGCCAGCAGCGTATTCCCAGGGCCGCAGAGTGGCTACACCTTC.

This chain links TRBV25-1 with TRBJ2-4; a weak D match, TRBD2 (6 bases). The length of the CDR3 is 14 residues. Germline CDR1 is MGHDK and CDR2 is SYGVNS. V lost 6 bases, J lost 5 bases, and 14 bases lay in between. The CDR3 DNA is TGTGCCAGCAGCGAAGCCGGGGGTCAAAACATTCAGTACTTC. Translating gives CASSEAGGQNIQYF.

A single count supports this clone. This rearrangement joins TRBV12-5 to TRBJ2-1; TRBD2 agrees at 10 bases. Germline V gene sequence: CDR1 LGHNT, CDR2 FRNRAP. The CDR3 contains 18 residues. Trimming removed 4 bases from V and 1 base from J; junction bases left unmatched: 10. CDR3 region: CASGWPPSAGGSYNEQFF. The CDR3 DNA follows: TGTGCTAGTGGTTGGCCCCCCTCAGCGGGAGGGTCCTACAATGAGCAGTTCTTC.

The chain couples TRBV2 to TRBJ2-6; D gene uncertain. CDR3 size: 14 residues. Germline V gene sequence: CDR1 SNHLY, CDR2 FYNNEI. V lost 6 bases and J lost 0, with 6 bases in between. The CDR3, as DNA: TGTGCCAGCAGAGGTAGCTCTGGGGCCAACGTCCTGACTTTC. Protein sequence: CASRGSSGANVLTF.

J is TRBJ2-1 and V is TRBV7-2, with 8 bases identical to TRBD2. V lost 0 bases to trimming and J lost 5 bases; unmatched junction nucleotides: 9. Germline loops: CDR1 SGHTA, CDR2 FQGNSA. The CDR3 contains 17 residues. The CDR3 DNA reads TGTGCCAGCAGCTTAGCCCTAGCGGGTATCATCCACAATGAGCAGTTCTTC. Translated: CASSLALAGIIHNEQFF.

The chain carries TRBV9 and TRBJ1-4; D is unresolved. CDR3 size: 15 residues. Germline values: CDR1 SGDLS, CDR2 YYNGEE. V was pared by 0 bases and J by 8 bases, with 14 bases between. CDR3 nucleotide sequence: TGTGCCAGCAGCGTAGCAGGTCGCGGAGGGGAAAAACTGTTTTTT. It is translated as CASSVAGRGGEKLFF.

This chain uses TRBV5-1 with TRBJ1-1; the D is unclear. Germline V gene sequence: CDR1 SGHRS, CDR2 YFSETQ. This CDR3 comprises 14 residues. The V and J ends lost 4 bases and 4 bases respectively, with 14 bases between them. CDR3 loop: CASSPGEMSTEAFF. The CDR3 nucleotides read TGCGCCAGCAGCCCTGGGGAGATGTCCACTGAAGCTTTCTTT. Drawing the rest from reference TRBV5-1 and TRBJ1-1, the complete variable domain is KAGVTQTPRYLIKTRGQQVTLSCSPISGHRSVSWYQQTPGQGLQFLFEYFSETQRNKGNFPGRFSGRQFSNSRSEMNVSTLELGDSALYLCASSPGEMSTEAFFGQGTRLTVV.

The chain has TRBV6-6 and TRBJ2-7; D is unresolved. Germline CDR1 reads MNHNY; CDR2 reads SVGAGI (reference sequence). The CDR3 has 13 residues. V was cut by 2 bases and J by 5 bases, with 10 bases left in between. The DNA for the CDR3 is TGTGCCAGCAGTTACGCGTCATCCCACGAGCAGTACTTC. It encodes CASSYASSHEQYF.

The CDR3 DNA is TGTGCCAGTAGCGACAACTCCTATAATTCACCCCTCCACTTT. Translated: CASSDNSYNSPLHF. This chain links TRBV19 with TRBJ1-6, with no clear D. This CDR3 comprises 14 residues. The V gene lost 6 bases and the J gene lost 0 bases, with 6 bases spanning the gap. CDR1 LNHDA and CDR2 SQIVND come from the germline V gene (reference sequence).

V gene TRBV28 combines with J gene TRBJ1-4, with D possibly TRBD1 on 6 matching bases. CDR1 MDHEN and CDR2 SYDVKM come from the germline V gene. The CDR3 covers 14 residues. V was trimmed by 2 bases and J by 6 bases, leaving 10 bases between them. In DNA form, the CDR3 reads TGTGCCAGCAGTTTACGGGGGGCGGATGAAAAACTGTTTTTT. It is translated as CASSLRGADEKLFF.

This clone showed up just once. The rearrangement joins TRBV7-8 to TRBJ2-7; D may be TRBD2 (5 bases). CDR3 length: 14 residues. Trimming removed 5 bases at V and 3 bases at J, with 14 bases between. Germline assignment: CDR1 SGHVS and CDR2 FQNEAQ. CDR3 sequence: CASSRRENHYEQYF. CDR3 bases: TGTGCCAGCAGCCGTAGGGAGAACCACTACGAGCAGTACTTC.

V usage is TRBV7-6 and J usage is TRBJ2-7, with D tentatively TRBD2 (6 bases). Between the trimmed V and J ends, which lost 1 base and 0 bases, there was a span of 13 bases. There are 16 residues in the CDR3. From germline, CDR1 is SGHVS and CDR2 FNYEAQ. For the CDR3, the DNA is TGTGCCAGCAGCTTAGGGGTAGCGGCGAGCTCCTACGAGCAGTACTTC. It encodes CASSLGVAASSYEQYF.

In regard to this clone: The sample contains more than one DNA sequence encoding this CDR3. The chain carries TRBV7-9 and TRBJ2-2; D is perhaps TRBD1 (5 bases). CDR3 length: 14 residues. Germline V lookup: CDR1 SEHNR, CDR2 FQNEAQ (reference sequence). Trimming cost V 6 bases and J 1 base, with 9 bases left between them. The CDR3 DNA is TGTGCCAGCAGTGGGCAGGGGAACACCGGGGAGCTGTTTTTT. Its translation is CASSGQGNTGELFF.

The DNA of the CDR3 is TGTGCCAGCGCTCCCGTAAATGAGGGGGAGTATGGCTACACCTTC. Amino acid sequence: CASAPVNEGEYGYTF. The chain uses TRBV27 and TRBJ1-2; possible D gene TRBD1, 6 bases. Germline V lookup: CDR1 MNHEY, CDR2 SMNVEV (reference sequence). This CDR3 has 15 amino acids. The ends were cut back, 8 bases at V and 5 bases at J, with 21 bases in the middle.

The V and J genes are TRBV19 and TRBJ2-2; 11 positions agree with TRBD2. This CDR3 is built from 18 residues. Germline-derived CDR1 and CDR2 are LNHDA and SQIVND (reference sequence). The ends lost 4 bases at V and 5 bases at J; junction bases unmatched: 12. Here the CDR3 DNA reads TGTGCCAGTAGTACCATTAGCGGGAGGGCCGTGTGGACCGGGGAGCTGTTTTTT. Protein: CASSTISGRAVWTGELFF.

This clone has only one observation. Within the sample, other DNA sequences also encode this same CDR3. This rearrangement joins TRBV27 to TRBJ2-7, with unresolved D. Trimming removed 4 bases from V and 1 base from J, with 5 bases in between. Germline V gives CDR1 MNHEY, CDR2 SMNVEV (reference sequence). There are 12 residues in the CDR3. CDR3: CASSSDSYEQYF. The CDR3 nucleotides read TGTGCCAGCAGTTCGGATTCCTACGAGCAGTACTTC.

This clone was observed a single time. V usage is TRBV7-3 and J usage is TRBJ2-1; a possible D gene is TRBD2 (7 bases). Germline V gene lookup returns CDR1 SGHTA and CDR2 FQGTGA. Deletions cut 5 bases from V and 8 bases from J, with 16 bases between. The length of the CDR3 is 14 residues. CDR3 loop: CASSPWPGGDEQFF. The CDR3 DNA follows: TGTGCCAGCAGCCCATGGCCGGGGGGCGATGAGCAGTTCTTC.

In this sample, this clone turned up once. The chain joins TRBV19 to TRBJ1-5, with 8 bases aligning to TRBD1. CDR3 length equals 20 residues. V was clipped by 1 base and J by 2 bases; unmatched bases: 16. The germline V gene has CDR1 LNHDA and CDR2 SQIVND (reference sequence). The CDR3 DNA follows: TGTGCCAGTAGTATAGGTTTCGGGACAGGCCTTTCGCGGGGCAATCAGCCCCAGCATTTT. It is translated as CASSIGFGTGLSRGNQPQHF.